This paragraph reports one T cell receptor beta chain. Sequencing used immunoSEQ multiplex PCR; TCRdb keeps in-frame clones, though not all of them. The sample carries approximately 74,000 clones, roughly four fifths recorded once. The sample belongs to a study of neoadjuvant anti-PD-1 for oral cavity cancer. The CDR3 extends over 12 amino acids. With 4 bases removed from V and 5 bases from J, the gap between germline ends came to 7 bases. Per germline, CDR1 SEHNR and CDR2 FQNEAQ (reference sequence). This TCR came from a person aged 40 to 85 with oral cavity squamous cell carcinoma. The chain combines TRBV7-9 with TRBJ2-3; D is undetermined. Sequencing used PBMCs, obtained before nivolumab (anti-PD-1) treatment. The CDR3 spells CASSSEIDTQYF. CDR3 DNA sequence: TGTGCCAGCAGCTCGGAGATAGATACGCAGTATTTT.